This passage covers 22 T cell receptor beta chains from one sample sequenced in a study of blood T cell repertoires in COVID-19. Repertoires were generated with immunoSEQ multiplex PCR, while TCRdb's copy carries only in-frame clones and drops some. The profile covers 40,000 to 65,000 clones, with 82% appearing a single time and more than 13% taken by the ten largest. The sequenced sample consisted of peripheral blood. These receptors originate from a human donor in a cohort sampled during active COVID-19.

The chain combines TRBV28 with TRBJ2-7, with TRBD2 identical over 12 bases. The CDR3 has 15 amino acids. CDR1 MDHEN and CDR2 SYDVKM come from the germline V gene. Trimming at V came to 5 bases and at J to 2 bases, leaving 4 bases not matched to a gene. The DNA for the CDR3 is TGTGCCAGCAGTGTACTAGCGGGAGGCCCCTACGAGCAGTACTTC. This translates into CASSVLAGGPYEQYF.

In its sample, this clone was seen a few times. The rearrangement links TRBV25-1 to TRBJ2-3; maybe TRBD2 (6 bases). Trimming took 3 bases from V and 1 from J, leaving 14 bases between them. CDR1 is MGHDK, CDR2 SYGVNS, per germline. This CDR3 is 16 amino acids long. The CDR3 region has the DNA TGTGCCAGCAGTGACCCCGGGGGTAGGGGCACAGATACGCAGTATTTT. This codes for CASSDPGGRGTDTQYF.

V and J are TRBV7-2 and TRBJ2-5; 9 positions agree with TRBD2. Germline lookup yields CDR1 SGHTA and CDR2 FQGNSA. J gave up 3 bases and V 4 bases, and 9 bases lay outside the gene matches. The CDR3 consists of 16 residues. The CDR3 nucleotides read TGTGCCAGCAGCTCCCCTGCGGGGGGGGCGGAAGAGACCCAGTACTTC. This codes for CASSSPAGGAEETQYF.

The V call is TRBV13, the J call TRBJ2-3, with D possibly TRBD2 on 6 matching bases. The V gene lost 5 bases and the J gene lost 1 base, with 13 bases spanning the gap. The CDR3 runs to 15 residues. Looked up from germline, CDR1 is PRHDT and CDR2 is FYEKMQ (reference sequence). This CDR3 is CASSPGLIRTDTQYF. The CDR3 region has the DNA TGTGCCAGCAGCCCGGGACTCATCCGCACAGATACGCAGTATTTT.

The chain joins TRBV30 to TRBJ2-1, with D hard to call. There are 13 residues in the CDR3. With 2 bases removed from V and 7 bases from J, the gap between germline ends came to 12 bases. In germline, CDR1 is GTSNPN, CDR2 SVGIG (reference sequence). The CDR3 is CAWSTDVGNEQFF. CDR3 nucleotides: TGTGCCTGGAGTACAGACGTTGGAAATGAGCAGTTCTTC. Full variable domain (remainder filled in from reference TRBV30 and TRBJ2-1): SQTIHQWPATLVQPVGSPLSLECTVEGTSNPNLYWYRQAAGRGLQLLFYSVGIGQISSEVPQNLSASRPQDRQFILSSKKLLLSDSGFYLCAWSTDVGNEQFFGPGTRLTVL.

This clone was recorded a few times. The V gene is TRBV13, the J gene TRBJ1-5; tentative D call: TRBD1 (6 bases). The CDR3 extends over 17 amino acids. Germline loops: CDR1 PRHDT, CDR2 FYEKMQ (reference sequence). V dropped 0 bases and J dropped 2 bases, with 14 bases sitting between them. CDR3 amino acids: CASSLGRTAFGNQPQHF. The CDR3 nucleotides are TGTGCCAGCAGCTTAGGCCGGACAGCCTTCGGCAATCAGCCCCAGCATTTT. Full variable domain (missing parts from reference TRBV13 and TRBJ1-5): AAGVIQSPRHLIKEKRETATLKCYPIPRHDTVYWYQQGPGQDPQFLISFYEKMQSDKGSIPDRFSAQQFSDYHSELNMSSLELGDSALYFCASSLGRTAFGNQPQHFGDGTRLSIL.

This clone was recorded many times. The chain's CDR3 is CASSSQGYTEAFF. DNA of the CDR3: TGTGCCAGCAGCTCCCAGGGTTACACTGAAGCTTTCTTT. The rearrangement uses TRBV7-2 and TRBJ1-1; perhaps TRBD1 as D (5 bases). V lost 4 bases and J lost 3, with 9 bases in between. CDR3 length equals 13 residues. Per the germline V gene, CDR1 is SGHTA and CDR2 is FQGNSA.

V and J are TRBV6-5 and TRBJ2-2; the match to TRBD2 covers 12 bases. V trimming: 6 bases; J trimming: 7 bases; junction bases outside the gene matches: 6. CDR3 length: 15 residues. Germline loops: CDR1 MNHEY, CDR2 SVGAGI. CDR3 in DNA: TGTGCCAGCAGACCTAGCGGGAGGGCCCACGGGGAGCTGTTTTTT. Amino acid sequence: CASRPSGRAHGELFF.

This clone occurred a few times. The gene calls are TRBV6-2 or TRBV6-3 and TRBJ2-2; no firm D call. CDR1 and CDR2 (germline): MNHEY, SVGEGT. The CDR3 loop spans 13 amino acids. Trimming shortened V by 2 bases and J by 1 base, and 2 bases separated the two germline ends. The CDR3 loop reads CASSYLNTGELFF. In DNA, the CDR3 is TGTGCCAGCAGTTACCTGAACACCGGGGAGCTGTTTTTT.

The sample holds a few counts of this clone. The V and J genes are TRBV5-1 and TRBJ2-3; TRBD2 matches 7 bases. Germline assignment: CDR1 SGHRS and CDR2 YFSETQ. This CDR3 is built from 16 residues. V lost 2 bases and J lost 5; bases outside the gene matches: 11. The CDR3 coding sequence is TGCGCCAGCAGCTTAGAGGGGAGGGGTGATAAAGATACGCAGTATTTT. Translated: CASSLEGRGDKDTQYF.

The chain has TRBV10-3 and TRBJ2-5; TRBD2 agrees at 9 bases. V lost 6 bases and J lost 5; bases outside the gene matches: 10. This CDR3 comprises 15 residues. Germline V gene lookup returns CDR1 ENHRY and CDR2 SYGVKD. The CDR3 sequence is CAIRQGRGGTETQYF. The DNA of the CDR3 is TGTGCCATCAGACAGGGGCGGGGGGGCACGGAGACCCAGTACTTC.

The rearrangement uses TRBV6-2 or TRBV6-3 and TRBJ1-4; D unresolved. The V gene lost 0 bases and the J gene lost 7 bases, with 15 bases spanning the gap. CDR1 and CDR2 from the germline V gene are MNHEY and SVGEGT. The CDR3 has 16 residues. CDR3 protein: CASSYSNREVGEKLFF. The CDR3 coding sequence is TGTGCCAGCAGTTACTCGAACCGGGAGGTTGGTGAAAAACTGTTTTTT.

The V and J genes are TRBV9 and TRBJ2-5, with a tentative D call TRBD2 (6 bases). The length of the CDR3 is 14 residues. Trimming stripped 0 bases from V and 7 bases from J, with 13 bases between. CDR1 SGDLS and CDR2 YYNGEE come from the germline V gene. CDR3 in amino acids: CASSVGDFWGTQYF. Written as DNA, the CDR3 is TGTGCCAGCAGCGTAGGGGACTTCTGGGGGACCCAGTACTTC.

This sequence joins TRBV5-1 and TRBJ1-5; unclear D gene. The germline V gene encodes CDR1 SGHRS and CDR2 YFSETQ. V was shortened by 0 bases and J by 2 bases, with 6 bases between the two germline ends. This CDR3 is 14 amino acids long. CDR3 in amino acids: CASSLVSGNQPQHF. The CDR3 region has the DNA TGCGCCAGCAGCTTGGTTTCGGGCAATCAGCCCCAGCATTTT.

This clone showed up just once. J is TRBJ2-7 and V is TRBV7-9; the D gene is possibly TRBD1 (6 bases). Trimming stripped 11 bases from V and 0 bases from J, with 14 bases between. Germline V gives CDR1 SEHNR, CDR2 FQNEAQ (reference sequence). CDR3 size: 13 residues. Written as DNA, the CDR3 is TGTGCCTGCTCTGTGGGGGCCTCCTACGAGCAGTACTTC. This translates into CACSVGASYEQYF.

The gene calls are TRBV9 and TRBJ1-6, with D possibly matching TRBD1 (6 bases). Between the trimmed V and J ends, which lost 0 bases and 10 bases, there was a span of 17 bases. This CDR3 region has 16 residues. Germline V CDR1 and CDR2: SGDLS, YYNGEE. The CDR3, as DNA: TGTGCCAGCAGCGTAGGATACTCGACAGGAGGCTCACCCCTCCACTTT. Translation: CASSVGYSTGGSPLHF.

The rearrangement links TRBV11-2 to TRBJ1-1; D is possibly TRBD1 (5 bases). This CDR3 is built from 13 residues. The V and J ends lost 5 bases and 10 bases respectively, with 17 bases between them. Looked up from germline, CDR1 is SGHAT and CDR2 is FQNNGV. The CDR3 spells CASSLLWGGLAFF. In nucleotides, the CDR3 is TGTGCCAGCAGCCTACTTTGGGGCGGCTTAGCTTTCTTT.

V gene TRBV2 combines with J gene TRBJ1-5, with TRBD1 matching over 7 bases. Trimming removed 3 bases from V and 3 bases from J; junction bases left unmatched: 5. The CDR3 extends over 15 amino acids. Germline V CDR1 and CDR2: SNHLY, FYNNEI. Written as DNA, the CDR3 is TGTGCCAGCAGTGATAGGGGACAGCCCAATCAGCCCCAGCATTTT. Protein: CASSDRGQPNQPQHF.

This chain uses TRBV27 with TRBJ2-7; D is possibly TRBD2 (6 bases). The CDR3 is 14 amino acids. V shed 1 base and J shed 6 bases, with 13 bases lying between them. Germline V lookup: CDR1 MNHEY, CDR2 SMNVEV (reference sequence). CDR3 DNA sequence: TGTGCCAGCAGTTTATATAAAGTGGGGGGCGAGCAGTACTTC. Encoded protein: CASSLYKVGGEQYF.

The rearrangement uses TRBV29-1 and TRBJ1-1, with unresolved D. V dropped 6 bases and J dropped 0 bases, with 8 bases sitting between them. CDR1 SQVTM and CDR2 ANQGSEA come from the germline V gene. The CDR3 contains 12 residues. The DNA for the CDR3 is TGCAGCGTGGAGACGGTGAACACTGAAGCTTTCTTT. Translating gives CSVETVNTEAFF.

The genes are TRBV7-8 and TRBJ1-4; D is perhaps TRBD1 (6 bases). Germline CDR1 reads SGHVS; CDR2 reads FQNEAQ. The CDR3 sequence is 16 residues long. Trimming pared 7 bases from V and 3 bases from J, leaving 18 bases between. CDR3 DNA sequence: TGTGCCAGCACAAACAGGGATCCCCGACCTAATGAAAAACTGTTTTTT. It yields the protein CASTNRDPRPNEKLFF.

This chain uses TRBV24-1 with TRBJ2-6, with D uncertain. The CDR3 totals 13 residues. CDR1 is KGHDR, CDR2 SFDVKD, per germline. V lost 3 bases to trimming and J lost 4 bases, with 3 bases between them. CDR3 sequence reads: CATSDPGANVLTF. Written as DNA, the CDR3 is TGTGCCACCAGTGATCCAGGGGCCAACGTCCTGACTTTC.